The clone carrying this TCR beta chain appeared a few times. The data were taken from a study of shared clonotypes between healthy human individuals. Per the authors' pipeline: Sequence data from immunoSEQ were junction-only and lacked quality scores; consequently, filtering differed. The data were produced by immunoSEQ multiplex PCR, yet TCRdb's version contains in-frame clones alone and is incomplete. That table is the source of V, J and clone size, and D and trimming were worked out from the DNA. The data contain about 450,000 clones, roughly 85% of them singletons. Germline lookup yields CDR1 MDHEN and CDR2 SYDVKM. Trimming cost V 5 bases and J 4 bases, with 15 bases left between them. This CDR3 has 15 amino acids.

The V and J genes are TRBV28 and TRBJ2-1; D might be TRBD2 (6 bases). The material sequenced was PBMCs. This receptor was identified in a woman aged 40 to 55 in good health. Some clones in this sample may be carry-over from other donors' samples. CDR3 bases: TGTGCCAGCAGTGCCCCCCGGGGGTGGTACAATGAGCAGTTCTTC. Translation gives CASSAPRGWYNEQFF.